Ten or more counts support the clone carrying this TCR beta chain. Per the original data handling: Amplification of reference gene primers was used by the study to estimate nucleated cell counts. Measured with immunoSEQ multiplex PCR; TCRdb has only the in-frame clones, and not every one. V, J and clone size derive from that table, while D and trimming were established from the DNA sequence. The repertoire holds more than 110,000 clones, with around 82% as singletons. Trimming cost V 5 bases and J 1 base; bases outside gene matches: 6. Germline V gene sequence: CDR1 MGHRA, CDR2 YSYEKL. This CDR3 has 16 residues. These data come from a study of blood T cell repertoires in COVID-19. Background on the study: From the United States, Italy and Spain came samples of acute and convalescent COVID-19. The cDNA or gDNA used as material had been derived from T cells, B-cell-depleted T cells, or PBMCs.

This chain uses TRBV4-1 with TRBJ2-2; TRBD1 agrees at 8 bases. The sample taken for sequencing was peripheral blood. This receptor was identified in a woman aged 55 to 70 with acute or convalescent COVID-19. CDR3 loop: CASSSPGTGNTGELFF. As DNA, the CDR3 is TGCGCCAGCAGCTCGCCCGGGACAGGGAACACCGGGGAGCTGTTTTTT.